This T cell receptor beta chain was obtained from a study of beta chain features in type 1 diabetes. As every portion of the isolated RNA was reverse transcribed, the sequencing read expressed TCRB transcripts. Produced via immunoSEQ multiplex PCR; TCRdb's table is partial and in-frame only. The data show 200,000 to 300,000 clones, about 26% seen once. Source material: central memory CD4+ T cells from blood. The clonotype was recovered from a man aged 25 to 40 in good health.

CDR3 DNA: TGCGCCAGCAGCTTGGAACTCCAGGGGGCAGGCGAGCAGTACTTC. Translated: CASSLELQGAGEQYF. The chain links TRBV5-1 to TRBJ2-7; 8 nucleotides align to TRBD1. V shed 0 bases, J shed 6 bases, and the junction held 8 bases outside the gene matches. CDR1 and CDR2 (germline): SGHRS, YFSETQ. The CDR3 consists of 15 residues.